A single sample gave rise to the 4 T cell receptor beta chains below, sequenced in a study of naive and memory T cell subsets. Study outcomes and limitations: Especially in CD8 cells, naive repertoires contained a few larger clonotypes, possibly CD45RA-re-expressing memory cells.

Their recognized antigens are unknown. Both TRBC1 and TRBC2 were covered by a beta constant-region primer of two equimolar oligonucleotides. The ligated cDNA underwent four PCR rounds using SP2 and nested alpha and beta constant-region primers. TCRdb re-called the UMI-ligation and nested PCR reads through MiXCR, storing one row per CDR3 protein. The sample has around 140,000 distinct CDR3 sequences, roughly 20% seen once. Source material: naive CD4+ T cells from blood. The receptors shown here come from a human donor in good health.

On this clonotype itself: One end of the junction does not line up with germline, which may come from a read error. This chain uses TRBV6-2 or TRBV6-3 with TRBJ2-5; D uncertain. This CDR3 spans 11 amino acids. The germline gives CDR1 MNHEY, CDR2 SVGEGT. The CDR3 nucleotides are TGTGCCAGCAGTTATTTGGGAATTTCGTGGTTC. This translates into CASSYLGISWF.

This clonotype was counted between two and nine times. This chain uses TRBV19 with TRBJ2-7, with D unclear. Germline values: CDR1 LNHDA, CDR2 SQIVND (reference sequence). There are 15 residues in the CDR3. V lost 4 bases and J 0 bases, leaving 13 bases between the germline ends. The CDR3 DNA sequence: TGTGCCAGTAGTAGCCCTGGTGACATCTCCTACGAGCAGTACTTC. It yields the protein CASSSPGDISYEQYF.

In this sample, this clonotype turned up a few times. J is TRBJ1-1 and V is TRBV6-5, with D possibly TRBD1 on 5 matching bases. Trimming removed 6 bases from V and 1 base from J, with 15 bases in between. The CDR3 covers 15 residues. The germline V gene has CDR1 MNHEY and CDR2 SVGAGI. The CDR3 DNA follows: TGTGCCAGCAGCGGGGGTGACCTACCGAACACTGAAGCTTTCTTT. Its translation is CASSGGDLPNTEAFF.

This clonotype was detected ten times or more. V gene TRBV20-1 combines with J gene TRBJ2-7; 9 nucleotides line up with TRBD2. CDR3 size: 16 residues. V dropped 2 bases and J dropped 3; count of bases not matched to a gene: 11. Germline values: CDR1 DFQATT, CDR2 SNEGSKA (reference sequence). CDR3 nucleotides: TGCAGTGCTAGATGGCTAGCGGGGTTAGGGGGCTACGAGCAGTACTTC. Residues: CSARWLAGLGGYEQYF.